This TCR beta chain comes out of a study of blood T cell repertoires in COVID-19. As for the study in general: Samples of COVID-19 (acute and convalescent) were obtained from the United States, Italy and Spain.

The cohort comprised adults aged 18 to 89 years residing in 20 to 30 US areas. Participant reports of clinical history set cohort assignment. Trimming took 4 bases from V and 6 from J, leaving 15 bases between them. CDR3 length equals 15 residues. Germline-derived CDR1 and CDR2 are LGHNA and YNFKEQ. Only one count was recorded for this clone. This table comes from immunoSEQ multiplex PCR, and its TCRdb copy is limited to in-frame clones, with some not included. The sample has about 220,000 clones, 88% seen once; the top ten hold roughly 14%. This rearrangement joins TRBV4-2 to TRBJ1-4; D possibly corresponds to TRBD1 (6 bases). The receptor comes from a woman aged 45-60 years with acute COVID-19. The specimen was PBMCs or T cells enriched from blood (not recorded which). The CDR3 reads CASSPNRVKDEKLFF. CDR3 coding DNA: TGTGCCAGCAGCCCAAACAGGGTAAAAGATGAAAAACTGTTTTTT.